The sequence of this TCR beta chain was determined in a study of radiation and T cells in renal cell carcinoma. Study details: Nephrectomy followed 15 Gy stereotactic body radiation by 4 weeks. Study-level results: In blood, top tumor clones expanded by 2 weeks, shrinking by 4.

The sample's time point: baseline pretreatment blood. Treatment indicated: 15 Gy SBRT to primary tumor, nephrectomy 4 weeks later. Radiation-treated patients gave blood at baseline, week 2 and week 4. In regard to this clone: Its specificity is unknown.

Trimming at V came to 5 bases and at J to 5 bases, leaving 4 bases not matched to a gene. This CDR3 region has 14 residues. The germline V gene has CDR1 SNHLY and CDR2 FYNNEI. Data came from immunoSEQ multiplex PCR; TCRdb stores just in-frame clones and leaves some out. The sample lists around 140,000 clones, 88% occurring once. The TCR originated in a woman in her 70s with renal cell carcinoma. The rearrangement links TRBV2 to TRBJ1-5; 9 nucleotides match TRBD1. The specimen comprised blood, sampled from a patient whose treatment included radiotherapy and nephrectomy. The CDR3 reads CASSSGQGDQPQHF. In DNA form, the CDR3 reads TGTGCCAGCAGTTCGGGACAGGGAGATCAGCCCCAGCATTTT.